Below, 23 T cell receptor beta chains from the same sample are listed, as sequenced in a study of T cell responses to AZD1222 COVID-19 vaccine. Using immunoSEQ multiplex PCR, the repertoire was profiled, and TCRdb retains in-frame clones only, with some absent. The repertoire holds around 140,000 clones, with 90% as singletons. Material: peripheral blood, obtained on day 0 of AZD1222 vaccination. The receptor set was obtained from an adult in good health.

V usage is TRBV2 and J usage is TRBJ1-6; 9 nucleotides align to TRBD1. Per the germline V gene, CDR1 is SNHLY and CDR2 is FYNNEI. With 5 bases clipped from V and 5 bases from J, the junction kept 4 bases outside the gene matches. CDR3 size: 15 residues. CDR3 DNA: TGTGCCAGCAGTTGGGGACAGGGTAATAATTCACCCCTCCACTTT. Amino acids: CASSWGQGNNSPLHF.

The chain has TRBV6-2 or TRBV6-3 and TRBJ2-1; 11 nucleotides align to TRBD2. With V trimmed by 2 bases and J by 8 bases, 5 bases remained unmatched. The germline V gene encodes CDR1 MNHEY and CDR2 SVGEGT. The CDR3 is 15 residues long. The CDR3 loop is CASSYGTSGGDEQFF. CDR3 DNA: TGTGCCAGCAGTTACGGAACTAGCGGGGGAGATGAGCAGTTCTTC.

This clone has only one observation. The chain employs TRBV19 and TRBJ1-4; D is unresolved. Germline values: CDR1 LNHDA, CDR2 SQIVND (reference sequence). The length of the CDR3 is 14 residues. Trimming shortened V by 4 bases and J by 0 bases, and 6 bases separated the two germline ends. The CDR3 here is CASSTVATNEKLFF. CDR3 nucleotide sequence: TGTGCCAGTAGTACGGTTGCAACTAATGAAAAACTGTTTTTT.

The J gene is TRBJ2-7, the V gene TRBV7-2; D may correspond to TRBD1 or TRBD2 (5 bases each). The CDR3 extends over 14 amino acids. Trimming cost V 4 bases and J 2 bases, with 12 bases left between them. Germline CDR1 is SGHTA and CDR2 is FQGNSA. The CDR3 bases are TGTGCCAGCAGCTGGTCCGGGGACGCCTACGAGCAGTACTTC. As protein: CASSWSGDAYEQYF.

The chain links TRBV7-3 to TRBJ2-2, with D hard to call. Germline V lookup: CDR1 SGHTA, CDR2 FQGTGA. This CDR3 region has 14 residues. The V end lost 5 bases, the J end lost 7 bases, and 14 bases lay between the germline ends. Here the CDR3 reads CASSQSLVGGELFF. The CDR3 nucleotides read TGTGCCAGCAGCCAAAGTTTGGTTGGCGGGGAGCTGTTTTTT.

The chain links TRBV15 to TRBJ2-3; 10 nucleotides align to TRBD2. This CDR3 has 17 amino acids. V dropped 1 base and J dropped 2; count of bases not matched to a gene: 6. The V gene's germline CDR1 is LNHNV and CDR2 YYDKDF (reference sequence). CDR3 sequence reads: CATSRGASGSPTDTQYF. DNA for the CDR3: TGTGCCACCAGCAGAGGGGCTAGCGGGAGCCCCACAGATACGCAGTATTTT.

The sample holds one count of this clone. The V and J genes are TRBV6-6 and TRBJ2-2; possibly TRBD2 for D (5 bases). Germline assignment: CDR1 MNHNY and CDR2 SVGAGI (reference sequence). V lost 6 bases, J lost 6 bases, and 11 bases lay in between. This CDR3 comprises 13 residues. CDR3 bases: TGTGCCAGCAGAGAGGGATGGGCCGGGGAGCTGTTTTTT. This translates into CASREGWAGELFF.

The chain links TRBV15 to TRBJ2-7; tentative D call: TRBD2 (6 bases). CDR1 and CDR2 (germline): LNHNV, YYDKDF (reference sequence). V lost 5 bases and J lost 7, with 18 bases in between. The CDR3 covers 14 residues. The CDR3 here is CATSPYGRLGEQYF. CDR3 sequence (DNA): TGTGCCACCAGCCCATACGGGAGATTGGGGGAGCAGTACTTC.

The CDR3 here is CASSHPGVDYEQYF. The CDR3 nucleotides are TGTGCCAGCAGCCACCCCGGTGTAGACTACGAGCAGTACTTC. The chain employs TRBV4-2 and TRBJ2-7; D is uncertain. The CDR3 is made up of 14 amino acids. V dropped 3 bases and J dropped 3 bases, with 12 bases sitting between them. Per the germline V gene, CDR1 is LGHNA and CDR2 is YNFKEQ.

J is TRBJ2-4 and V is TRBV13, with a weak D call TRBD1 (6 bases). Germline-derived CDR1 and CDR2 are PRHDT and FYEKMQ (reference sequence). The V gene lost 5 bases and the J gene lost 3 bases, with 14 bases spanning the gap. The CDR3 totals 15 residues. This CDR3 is CASSNRDTNKNIQYF. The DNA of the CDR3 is TGTGCCAGCAGCAACCGGGACACAAACAAAAACATTCAGTACTTC.

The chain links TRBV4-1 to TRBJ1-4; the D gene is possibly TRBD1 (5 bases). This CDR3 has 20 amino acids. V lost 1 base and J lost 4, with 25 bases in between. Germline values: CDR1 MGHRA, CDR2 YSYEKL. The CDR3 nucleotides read TGCGCCAGCAGCCAAGTGCTAGTCAGGACGGGGCAATCAAGTAATGAAAAACTGTTTTTT. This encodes CASSQVLVRTGQSSNEKLFF.

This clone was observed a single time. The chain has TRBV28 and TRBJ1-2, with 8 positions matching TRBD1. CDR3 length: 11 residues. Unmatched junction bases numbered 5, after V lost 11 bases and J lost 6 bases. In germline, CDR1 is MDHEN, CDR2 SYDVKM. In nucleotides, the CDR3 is TGTGCCCTCGGACAGGGAAATGGCTACACCTTC. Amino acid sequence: CALGQGNGYTF.

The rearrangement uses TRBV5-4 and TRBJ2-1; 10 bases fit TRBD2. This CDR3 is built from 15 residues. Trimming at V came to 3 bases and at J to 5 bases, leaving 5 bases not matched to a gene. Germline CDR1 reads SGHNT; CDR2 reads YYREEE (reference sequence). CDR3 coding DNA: TGTGCCAGCAGCTGGGGACTAGCGTCGGACAATGAGCAGTTCTTC. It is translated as CASSWGLASDNEQFF.

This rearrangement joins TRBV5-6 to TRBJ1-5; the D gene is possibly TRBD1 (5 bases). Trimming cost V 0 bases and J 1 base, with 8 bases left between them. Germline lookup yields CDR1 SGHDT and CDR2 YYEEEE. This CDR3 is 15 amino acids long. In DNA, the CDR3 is TGTGCCAGCAGCTTGGTCGGGGGAAGCAATCAGCCCCAGCATTTT. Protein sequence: CASSLVGGSNQPQHF. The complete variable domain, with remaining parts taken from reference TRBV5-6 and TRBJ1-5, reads DAGVTQSPTHLIKTRGQQVTLRCSPKSGHDTVSWYQQALGQGPQFIFQYYEEEERQRGNFPDRFSGHQFPNYSSELNVNALLLGDSALYLCASSLVGGSNQPQHFGDGTRLSIL.

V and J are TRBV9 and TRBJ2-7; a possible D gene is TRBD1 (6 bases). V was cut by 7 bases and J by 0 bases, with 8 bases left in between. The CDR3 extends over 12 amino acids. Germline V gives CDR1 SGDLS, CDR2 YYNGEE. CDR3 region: CASAGASYEQYF. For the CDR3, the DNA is TGTGCCAGCGCAGGGGCCTCCTACGAGCAGTACTTC.

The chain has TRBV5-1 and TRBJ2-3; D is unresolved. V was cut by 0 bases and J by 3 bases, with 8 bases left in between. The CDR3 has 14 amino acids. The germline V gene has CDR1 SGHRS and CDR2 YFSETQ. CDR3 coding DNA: TGCGCCAGCAGCTTGGACTCAACTACAGATACGCAGTATTTT. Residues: CASSLDSTTDTQYF.

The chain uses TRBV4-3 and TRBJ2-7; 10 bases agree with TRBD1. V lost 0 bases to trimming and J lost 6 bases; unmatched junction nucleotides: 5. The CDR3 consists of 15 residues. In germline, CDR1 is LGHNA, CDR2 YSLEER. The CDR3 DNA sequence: TGCGCCAGCAGCCAAGATCAGGACAGGGGGAGCGAGCAGTACTTC. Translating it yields CASSQDQDRGSEQYF.

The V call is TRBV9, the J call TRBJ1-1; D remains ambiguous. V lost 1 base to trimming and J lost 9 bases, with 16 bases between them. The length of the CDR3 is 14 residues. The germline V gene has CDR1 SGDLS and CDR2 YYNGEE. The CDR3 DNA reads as TGTGCCAGCAGCGTAACCGGGGAATCTGACAAAGCTTTCTTT. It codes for CASSVTGESDKAFF.

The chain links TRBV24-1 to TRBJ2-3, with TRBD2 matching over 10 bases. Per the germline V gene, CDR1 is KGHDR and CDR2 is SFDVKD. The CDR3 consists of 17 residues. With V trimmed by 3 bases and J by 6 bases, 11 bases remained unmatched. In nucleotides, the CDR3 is TGTGCCACCAGTGATGGGATAGCGGGGGGCCCTAGGGATACGCAGTATTTT. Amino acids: CATSDGIAGGPRDTQYF.

The CDR3 nucleotides read TGTGCCAGCAGCTTGCGGGACAGGTACTCTGGAAACACCATATATTTT. Its translation: CASSLRDRYSGNTIYF. The chain links TRBV5-8 to TRBJ1-3, with 8 bases identical to TRBD1. This CDR3 spans 16 amino acids. Germline CDR1 reads SGHTS; CDR2 reads YDEGEE. Trimming cost V 1 base and J 0 bases; bases outside gene matches: 3.

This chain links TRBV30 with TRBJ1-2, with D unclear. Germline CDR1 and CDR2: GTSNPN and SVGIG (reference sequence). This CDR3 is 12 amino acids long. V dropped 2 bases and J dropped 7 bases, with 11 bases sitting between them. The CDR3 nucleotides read TGTGCCTGGAGTCCCGTGGGGTTTGGCTACACCTTC. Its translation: CAWSPVGFGYTF.

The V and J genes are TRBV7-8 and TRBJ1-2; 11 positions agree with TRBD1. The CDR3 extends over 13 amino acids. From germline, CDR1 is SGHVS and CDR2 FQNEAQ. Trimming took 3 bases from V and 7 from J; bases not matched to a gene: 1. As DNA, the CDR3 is TGTGCCAGCAGCTTGGACAGGGGGCCTGGCTACACCTTC. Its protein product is CASSLDRGPGYTF. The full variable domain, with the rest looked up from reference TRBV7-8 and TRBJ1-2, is GAGVSQSPRYKVAKRGQDVALRCDPISGHVSLFWYQQALGQGPEFLTYFQNEAQLDKSGLPSDRFFAERPEGSVSTLKIQRTQQEDSAVYLCASSLDRGPGYTFGSGTRLTVV.

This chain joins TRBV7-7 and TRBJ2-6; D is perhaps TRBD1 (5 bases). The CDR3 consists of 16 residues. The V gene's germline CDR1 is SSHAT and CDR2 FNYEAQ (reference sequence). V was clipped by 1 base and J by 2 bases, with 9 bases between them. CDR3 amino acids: CASSLVGAAGANVLTF. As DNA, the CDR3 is TGTGCCAGCAGCTTAGTTGGGGCTGCTGGGGCCAACGTCCTGACTTTC.